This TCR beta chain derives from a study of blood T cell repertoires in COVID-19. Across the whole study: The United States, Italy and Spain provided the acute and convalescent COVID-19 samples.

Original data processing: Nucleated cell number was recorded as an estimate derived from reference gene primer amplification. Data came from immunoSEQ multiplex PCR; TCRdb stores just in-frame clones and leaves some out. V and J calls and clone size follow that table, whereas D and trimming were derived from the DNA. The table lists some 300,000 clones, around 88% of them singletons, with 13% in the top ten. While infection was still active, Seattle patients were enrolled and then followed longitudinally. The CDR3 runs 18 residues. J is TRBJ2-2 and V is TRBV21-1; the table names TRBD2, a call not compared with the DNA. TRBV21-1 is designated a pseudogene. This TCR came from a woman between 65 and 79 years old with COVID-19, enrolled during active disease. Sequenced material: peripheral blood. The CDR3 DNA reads TGTGCCAGCAGCAAAGAGTCGACTAGCGGGGCGAACACCGGGGAGCTGTTTTTT. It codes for CASSKESTSGANTGELFF.